These 4 T cell receptor beta chains came from one sample sequenced in a study of regulatory T cells in long-lasting Graves disease. Libraries of TCR beta came from iRepertoire HTBI primers plus Arm-PCR of CDR3 regions. A single record per CDR3 protein comes from TCRdb applying MiXCR to the multiplex PCR reads. The repertoire has 440,000 or so distinct CDR3 sequences, roughly 15% of them found once; the top ten carry about 11%. Specified time point: newly diagnosed GD, antithyroid drugs for less than 3 months. Scientists built the TCR library using RNA that was extracted from PBMCs. These data also featured in a second study, about T cells in Graves' hyperthyroidism and ophthalmopathy.

Sequencing was performed on peripheral blood mononuclear cells (PBMCs), taken at new diagnosis, from a patient treated with antithyroid drugs. Source of these receptors: a young woman with Graves disease.

The chain combines TRBV20-1 with TRBJ2-1, with 12 bases that match TRBD2. The CDR3 length is 13 residues. The germline V gene encodes CDR1 DFQATT and CDR2 SNEGSKA (reference sequence). Trimming at V came to 5 bases and at J to 8 bases, leaving 4 bases not matched to a gene. CDR3 loop: CSALLAGGDEQFF. DNA for the CDR3: TGCAGTGCTCTACTAGCGGGAGGCGATGAGCAGTTCTTC.

The chain links TRBV15 to TRBJ1-3; TRBD1 is a possible D gene (6 bases). From germline, CDR1 is LNHNV and CDR2 YYDKDF (reference sequence). The V end lost 5 bases, the J end lost 7 bases, and 15 bases lay between the germline ends. CDR3 length equals 14 residues. In DNA form, the CDR3 reads TGTGCCACCAGCCCCCGAGGGGGTGGGAACACCATATATTTT. Protein product: CATSPRGGGNTIYF.

The chain couples TRBV6-5 to TRBJ2-7; D unclear. There are 14 residues in the CDR3. Trimming pared 2 bases from V and 2 bases from J, leaving 10 bases between. CDR1 is MNHEY, CDR2 SVGAGI, per germline. The CDR3 sequence is CASSYRARPYEQYF. The CDR3 nucleotides read TGTGCCAGCAGTTACCGGGCTAGACCCTACGAGCAGTACTTC.

The CDR3 protein is CSARGSEGTSTYEQYF. CDR3 DNA: TGCAGTGCTAGAGGCTCGGAGGGGACTAGTACCTACGAGCAGTACTTC. This sequence joins TRBV20-1 and TRBJ2-7; 8 nucleotides agree with TRBD2. Germline trimming cut 1 base from V and 2 bases from J; bases unmatched to any gene: 10. Germline V CDR1 and CDR2: DFQATT, SNEGSKA (reference sequence). This CDR3 is 16 amino acids long.